This is a list of T cell receptor beta chains from one sample in a study of blood T cell repertoires in COVID-19. Produced via immunoSEQ multiplex PCR; TCRdb's table is partial and in-frame only. The table shows around 200,000 clones, with 85% occurring only once. The sample was PBMCs or T cells enriched from blood (not recorded which). Source of these receptors: a man in his forties who had recovered from COVID-19. Each CDR3 is given with its conserved first and last residue. D genes are given only for firm matches. Not all rows give a size; the values are once, few, many and, for expanded clones, a class.

clone size: .; D gene: .; V gene: TRBV19; J gene: TRBJ1-2; CDR3 DNA: TGTGCCAGTAGTTTAGCTACTCCCTATGGCTACACCTTC; CDR3 protein: CASSLATPYGYTF
clone size: .; D gene: .; V gene: TRBV24-1; J gene: TRBJ1-2; CDR3 DNA: TGTGCCACCAGTGACTCCGACGGGAAGGCTAACTATGGCTACACCTTC; CDR3 protein: CATSDSDGKANYGYTF
clone size: .; D gene: .; V gene: TRBV7-3; J gene: TRBJ2-1; CDR3 DNA: TGTGCCAGCAGCTTAAGTGGCGGGCACCGGAATGAGCAGTTCTTC; CDR3 protein: CASSLSGGHRNEQFF
clone size: .; D gene: TRBD2; V gene: TRBV6-7; J gene: TRBJ2-5; CDR3 DNA: TGTGCCAGCAGTTACTCGAAGGCTAGCGGTGAAGAGACCCAGTACTTC; CDR3 protein: CASSYSKASGEETQYF
clone size: .; D gene: TRBD2; V gene: TRBV5-1; J gene: TRBJ2-1; CDR3 DNA: TGCGCCAGCAGCTTGAGCCTAGCGGCCTACAATGAGCAGTTCTTC; CDR3 protein: CASSLSLAAYNEQFF
clone size: .; D gene: .; V gene: TRBV27; J gene: TRBJ2-7; CDR3 DNA: TGTGCCAGCAGCCTCACAGGAACCTACGAGCAGTACTTC; CDR3 protein: CASSLTGTYEQYF
clone size: .; D gene: .; V gene: TRBV19; J gene: TRBJ1-1; CDR3 DNA: TGTGCCAGTAGTCCAGGGTTCCCTGAAGCTTTCTTT; CDR3 protein: CASSPGFPEAFF
clone size: .; D gene: TRBD1; V gene: TRBV7-9; J gene: TRBJ1-1; CDR3 DNA: TGTGCCAGCAGCCAAAGCACAGGGGGCAGGGTGAACACTGAAGCTTTCTTT; CDR3 protein: CASSQSTGGRVNTEAFF
clone size: .; D gene: .; V gene: TRBV4-1; J gene: TRBJ1-2; CDR3 DNA: TGCGCCAGCAACAAATTTAGACTCGGCGCCCCTGAATACTATGGCTACACCTTC; CDR3 protein: CASNKFRLGAPEYYGYTF
clone size: once; D gene: .; V gene: TRBV27; J gene: TRBJ1-1; CDR3 DNA: TGTGCCAGCAGTTCCCGGACACCGAACACTGAAGCTTTCTTT; CDR3 protein: CASSSRTPNTEAFF
clone size: .; D gene: .; V gene: TRBV19; J gene: TRBJ2-3; CDR3 DNA: TGTGCCAGTAGTGTACCTGGGCGCGGCACAGATACGCAGTATTTT; CDR3 protein: CASSVPGRGTDTQYF
clone size: once; D gene: TRBD1; V gene: TRBV10-3; J gene: TRBJ1-1; CDR3 DNA: TGTGCCATCAGGGACAGGACGAACACTGAAGCTTTCTTT; CDR3 protein: CAIRDRTNTEAFF
clone size: .; D gene: .; V gene: TRBV6-1; J gene: TRBJ1-3; CDR3 DNA: TGTGCCAGCAGTGAGGCCTCTGGAAACACCATATATTTT; CDR3 protein: CASSEASGNTIYF
clone size: .; D gene: TRBD1; V gene: TRBV3-1/TRBV3-2; J gene: TRBJ1-4; CDR3 DNA: TGTGCCAGCAGCCAACGCGGGACAGAGGTCGAAAAACTGTTTTTT; CDR3 protein: CASSQRGTEVEKLFF
clone size: once; D gene: .; V gene: TRBV9; J gene: TRBJ1-2; CDR3 DNA: TGTGCCAGCGGGGCAGGGGCGGATAACTATGGCTACACCTTC; CDR3 protein: CASGAGADNYGYTF
clone size: .; D gene: TRBD2; V gene: TRBV27; J gene: TRBJ2-1; CDR3 DNA: TGTGCCAGCAGTACGGGACTATTGGCCTACAATGAGCAGTTCTTC; CDR3 protein: CASSTGLLAYNEQFF
clone size: .; D gene: .; V gene: TRBV4-3; J gene: TRBJ1-1; CDR3 DNA: TGCGCCAGCAGCCAAGAGGGGGGCACTGAAGCTTTCTTT; CDR3 protein: CASSQEGGTEAFF
clone size: .; D gene: .; V gene: TRBV20-1; J gene: TRBJ1-6; CDR3 DNA: TGCAGTGCTAGTGGGGGCACAGCTTCACCCCTCCACTTT; CDR3 protein: CSASGGTASPLHF
clone size: .; D gene: .; V gene: TRBV5-1; J gene: TRBJ1-3; CDR3 DNA: TGCGCCAGCAGCAAAGCGGGGGGCGACTCTGGAAACACCATATATTTT; CDR3 protein: CASSKAGGDSGNTIYF
clone size: .; D gene: .; V gene: TRBV15; J gene: TRBJ1-1; CDR3 DNA: TGTGCCACCAGCCTACCCCGACAGGTATCAGAAGCTTTCTTT; CDR3 protein: CATSLPRQVSEAFF
clone size: .; D gene: .; V gene: TRBV12-3/TRBV12-4; J gene: TRBJ2-7; CDR3 DNA: TGTGCCAGCAGGCAGGGCCTATCCTACGAGCAGTACTTC; CDR3 protein: CASRQGLSYEQYF
clone size: .; D gene: .; V gene: TRBV6-6; J gene: TRBJ2-4; CDR3 DNA: TGTGCCAGCAGTTACGCAGATCTAGCCAAAAACATTCAGTACTTC; CDR3 protein: CASSYADLAKNIQYF
clone size: .; D gene: .; V gene: TRBV4-1; J gene: TRBJ2-1; CDR3 DNA: TGCGCCAGCAGCCGCCAGCGTGGGGCGGGGTTGAGGGATGAGCAGTTCTTC; CDR3 protein: CASSRQRGAGLRDEQFF